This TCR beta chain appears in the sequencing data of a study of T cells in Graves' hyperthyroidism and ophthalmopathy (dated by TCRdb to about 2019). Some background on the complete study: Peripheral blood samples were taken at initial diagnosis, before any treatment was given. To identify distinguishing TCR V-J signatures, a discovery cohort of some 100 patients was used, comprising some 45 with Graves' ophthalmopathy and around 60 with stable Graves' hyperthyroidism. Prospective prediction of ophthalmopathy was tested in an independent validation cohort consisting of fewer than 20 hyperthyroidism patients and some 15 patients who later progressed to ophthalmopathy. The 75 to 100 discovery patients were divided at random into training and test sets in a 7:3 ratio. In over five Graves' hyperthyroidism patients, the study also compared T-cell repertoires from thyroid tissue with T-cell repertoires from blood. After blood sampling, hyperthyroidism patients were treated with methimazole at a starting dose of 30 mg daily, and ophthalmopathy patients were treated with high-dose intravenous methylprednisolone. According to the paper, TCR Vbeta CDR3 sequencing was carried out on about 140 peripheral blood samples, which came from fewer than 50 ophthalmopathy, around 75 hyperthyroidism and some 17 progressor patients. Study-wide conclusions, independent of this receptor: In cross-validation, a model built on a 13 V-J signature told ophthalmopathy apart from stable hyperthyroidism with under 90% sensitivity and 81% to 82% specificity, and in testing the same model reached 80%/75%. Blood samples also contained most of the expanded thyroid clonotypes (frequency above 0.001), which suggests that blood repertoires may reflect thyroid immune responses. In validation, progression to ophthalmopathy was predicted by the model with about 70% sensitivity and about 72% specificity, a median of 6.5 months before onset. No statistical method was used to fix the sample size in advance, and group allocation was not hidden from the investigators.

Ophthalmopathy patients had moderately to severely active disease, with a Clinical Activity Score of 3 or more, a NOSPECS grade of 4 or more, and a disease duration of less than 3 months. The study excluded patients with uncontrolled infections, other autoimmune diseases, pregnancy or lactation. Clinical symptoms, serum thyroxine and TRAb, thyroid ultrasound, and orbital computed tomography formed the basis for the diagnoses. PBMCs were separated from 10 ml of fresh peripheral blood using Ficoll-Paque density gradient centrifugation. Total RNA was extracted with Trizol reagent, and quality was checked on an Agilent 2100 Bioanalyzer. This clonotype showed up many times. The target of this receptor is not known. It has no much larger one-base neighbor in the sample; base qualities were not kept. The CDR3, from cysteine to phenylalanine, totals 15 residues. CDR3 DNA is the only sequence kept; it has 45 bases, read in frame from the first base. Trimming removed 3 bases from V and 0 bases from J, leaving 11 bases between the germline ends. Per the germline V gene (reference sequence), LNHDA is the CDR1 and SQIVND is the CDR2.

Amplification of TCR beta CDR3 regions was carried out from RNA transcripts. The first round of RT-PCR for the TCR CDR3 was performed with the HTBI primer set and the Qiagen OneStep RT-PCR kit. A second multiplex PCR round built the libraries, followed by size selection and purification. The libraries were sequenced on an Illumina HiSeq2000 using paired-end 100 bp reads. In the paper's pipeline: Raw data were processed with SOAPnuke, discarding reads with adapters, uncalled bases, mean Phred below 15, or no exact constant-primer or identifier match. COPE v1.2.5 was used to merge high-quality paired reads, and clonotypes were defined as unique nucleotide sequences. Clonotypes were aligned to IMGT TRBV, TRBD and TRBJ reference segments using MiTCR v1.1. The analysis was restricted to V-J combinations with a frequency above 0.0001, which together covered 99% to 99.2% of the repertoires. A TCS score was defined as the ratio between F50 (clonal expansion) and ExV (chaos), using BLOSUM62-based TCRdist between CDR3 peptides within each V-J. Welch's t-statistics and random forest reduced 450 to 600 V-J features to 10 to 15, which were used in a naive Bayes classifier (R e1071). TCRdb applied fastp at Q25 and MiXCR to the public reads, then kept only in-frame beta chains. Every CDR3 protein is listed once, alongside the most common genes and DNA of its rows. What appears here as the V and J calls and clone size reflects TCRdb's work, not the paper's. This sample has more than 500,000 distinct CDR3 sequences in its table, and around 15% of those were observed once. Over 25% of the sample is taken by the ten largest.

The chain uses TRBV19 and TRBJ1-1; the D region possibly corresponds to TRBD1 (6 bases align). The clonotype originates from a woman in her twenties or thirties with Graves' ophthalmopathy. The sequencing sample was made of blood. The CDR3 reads CASSIRGLMNTEAFF. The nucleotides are TGTGCCAGTAGTATCAGGGGACTAATGAACACTGAAGCTTTCTTT.